Each of the 20 T cell receptor beta chains below was sequenced from the same sample in a study of circulating CD8 cells and anti-PD-1 response in melanoma. Sorting of live CD3+CD8+TCRalphabeta+ cells by PD-1 and/or TIGIT gave four subsets. TCR libraries were prepared from 15 ng of total RNA with the QIAseq Immune Repertoire TCR panel. TCRdb reanalysed the reads using MiXCR and keeps one entry per CDR3 protein. The sample holds 700 or so distinct CDR3 sequences, 9.6% seen once. This material consisted of CD8+ T cells from PBMCs, taken at baseline or after one month of anti-PD-1 therapy (not recorded which). These receptor sequences come from a human donor with melanoma.

This clonotype is labeled as medium-sized. The chain recombines TRBV5-5 with TRBJ2-3, with D unresolved. Germline V CDR1 and CDR2: SGHKS, YYEKEE (reference sequence). Between the trimmed V and J ends, which lost 3 bases and 2 bases, there was a span of 13 bases. CDR3 size: 15 residues. CDR3 residues: CASSWGGNYTDTQYF. The CDR3 DNA is TGTGCCAGCAGCTGGGGTGGTAATTACACAGATACGCAGTATTTT.

In this sample, this clonotype is large. This sequence joins TRBV19 and TRBJ2-1; 11 bases match TRBD2. The V gene end was trimmed by 5 bases and the J gene end by 3 bases; junction bases not matched to a gene: 6. The CDR3 covers 16 residues. Germline CDR1 reads LNHDA; CDR2 reads SQIVND (reference sequence). CDR3 protein: CASSVSGTSGYNEQFF. CDR3 bases: TGTGCCAGTAGTGTGTCCGGGACTAGCGGCTACAATGAGCAGTTCTTC.

This clonotype rates as medium-sized (0.01 to 0.1%). The gene calls are TRBV27 and TRBJ1-5; perhaps TRBD1 as D (5 bases). The V gene lost 5 bases and the J gene lost 4 bases, with 12 bases spanning the gap. The CDR3 spans 14 residues. Germline-derived CDR1 and CDR2 are MNHEY and SMNVEV (reference sequence). CDR3 in DNA: TGTGCCAGCAGTCCAGGGCAGTGGAATCAGCCCCAGCATTTT. Its translation: CASSPGQWNQPQHF.

The CDR3 reads CASSLTPSGGANVLTF. The CDR3 DNA sequence: TGTGCCAGCAGCTTAACCCCTAGCGGGGGGGCCAACGTCCTGACTTTC. The V and J genes are TRBV7-3 and TRBJ2-6; 8 nucleotides match TRBD2. V was clipped by 0 bases and J by 4 bases; unmatched bases: 2. The CDR3 totals 16 residues. The germline CDR1 and CDR2 sequences are SGHTA and FQGTGA. The full variable domain, in which reference TRBV7-3 and TRBJ2-6 provide the parts outside the CDR3, is GAGVSQTPSNKVTEKGKYVELRCDPISGHTALYWYRQSLGQGPEFLIYFQGTGAADDSGLPNDRFFAVRPEGSVSTLKIQRTERGDSAVYLCASSLTPSGGANVLTFGAGSRLTVL.

This clonotype ranks as medium-sized. The V gene is TRBV5-5, the J gene TRBJ2-7; no definite D call. Germline values: CDR1 SGHKS, CDR2 YYEKEE (reference sequence). The CDR3 contains 11 residues. V was shortened by 3 bases and J by 3 bases, with 4 bases between the two germline ends. In nucleotides, the CDR3 is TGTGCCAGCAGCTGGGACTACGAGCAGTACTTC. Translation: CASSWDYEQYF.

This clonotype is labeled as medium-sized. The chain uses TRBV6-5 and TRBJ2-1; TRBD2 is a possible D gene (5 bases). This CDR3 region has 16 residues. V was pared by 5 bases and J by 4 bases, with 18 bases between. CDR1 and CDR2 from the germline V gene are MNHEY and SVGAGI. This CDR3 reads CASSREGGSAYNEQFF. In nucleotides, the CDR3 is TGTGCCAGCAGTAGAGAGGGCGGGTCTGCTTACAATGAGCAGTTCTTC.

By proportion, this clonotype is medium-sized (0.01 to 0.1%). The chain is built from TRBV9 and TRBJ2-3; 12 nucleotides align to TRBD2. With V trimmed by 3 bases and J by 6 bases, 5 bases remained unmatched. The CDR3 spans 15 residues. Germline V CDR1 and CDR2: SGDLS, YYNGEE. The CDR3 loop is CASSDTSGGLDTQYF. The DNA of the CDR3 is TGTGCCAGCAGCGATACTAGCGGGGGGCTTGATACGCAGTATTTT.

Details on this clonotype: This is likely an artifact of a read error, given a far larger clone one base away. The rearrangement uses TRBV7-3 and TRBJ2-3; D uncertain. This CDR3 spans 12 amino acids. Germline CDR1 and CDR2: SGHTA and FQGTGA. In DNA form, the CDR3 reads TGTGCCTGCAGCTTAGACTTGGGTACGCAGTATTTT. This encodes CACSLDLGTQYF.

By sample fraction, this clonotype is medium-sized. The CDR3 DNA follows: TGTGCCAGCAGTTTATACAATGAGCAGTTCTTC. Amino acid sequence: CASSLYNEQFF. The chain carries TRBV27 and TRBJ2-1; D is ambiguous. Trimming took 1 base from V and 5 from J, leaving 0 bases between them. CDR3 length: 11 amino acids. CDR1 and CDR2 (germline): MNHEY, SMNVEV (reference sequence).

This clonotype rates as medium-sized. For the CDR3, the DNA is TGTGCCAGCAGTGAAGGAGGGGGGCGAGAAAAACTGTTTTTT. As protein: CASSEGGGREKLFF. The chain joins TRBV25-1 to TRBJ1-4; TRBD1 might be the D (6 bases). Trimming pared 2 bases from V and 8 bases from J, leaving 12 bases between. Germline V gene lookup returns CDR1 MGHDK and CDR2 SYGVNS. This CDR3 contains 14 residues.

By share, this clonotype counts as large. This chain links TRBV29-1 with TRBJ2-7; 10 nucleotides match TRBD1. The germline CDR1 and CDR2 sequences are SQVTM and ANQGSEA. V trimming: 2 bases; J trimming: 7 bases; junction bases outside the gene matches: 5. The CDR3 loop spans 13 amino acids. CDR3 sequence: CSVELDRGGEQYF. CDR3 DNA: TGCAGCGTTGAATTGGACAGGGGGGGGGAGCAGTACTTC.

By sample share, this clonotype is medium-sized. The chain couples TRBV19 to TRBJ1-1, with 8 bases lining up with TRBD1. J lost 4 bases, V lost 7 bases, and 8 bases had no gene match. The CDR3 has 14 residues. Germline assignment: CDR1 LNHDA and CDR2 SQIVND (reference sequence). The CDR3 reads CASIPGQGGTEAFF. In DNA, the CDR3 is TGTGCCAGTATTCCCGGACAGGGTGGCACTGAAGCTTTCTTT.

This clonotype is medium-sized (0.01 to 0.1%) by share. The chain couples TRBV28 to TRBJ2-7; weak D call: TRBD1 (5 bases). In germline, CDR1 is MDHEN, CDR2 SYDVKM. The CDR3 contains 14 residues. Trimming shortened V by 3 bases and J by 3 bases, and 12 bases separated the two germline ends. In nucleotides, the CDR3 is TGTGCCAGCAGTTTTGAGACAGTAGGCTACGAGCAGTACTTC. Amino acids: CASSFETVGYEQYF. The full variable domain, in which reference TRBV28 and TRBJ2-7 provide the parts outside the CDR3, is DVKVTQSSRYLVKRTGEKVFLECVQDMDHENMFWYRQDPGLGLRLIYFSYDVKMKEKGDIPEGYSVSREKKERFSLILESASTNQTSMYLCASSFETVGYEQYFGPGTRLTVT.

This clonotype was recorded a few times. CDR3 sequence (DNA): TGTGCCAGCAGTTTAAGGGGCGAATATGGCTACACCTTC. This codes for CASSLRGEYGYTF. The V call is TRBV28, the J call TRBJ1-2; D might be TRBD1 (5 bases). CDR1 and CDR2 (germline): MDHEN, SYDVKM. The CDR3 is 13 residues long. Trimming took off 2 bases at V and 5 bases at J, with 9 bases between the two ends.

By share, this clonotype counts as medium-sized (0.01 to 0.1%). The chain has TRBV27 and TRBJ2-1; 9 bases agree with TRBD1. V was pared by 6 bases and J by 8 bases, with 5 bases of the junction left unmatched. Germline CDR1 MNHEY, CDR2 SMNVEV (reference sequence). CDR3 length: 13 residues. The CDR3, as DNA: TGTGCCAGCAGAGACAGGGGGATCCATGAGCAGTTCTTC. The encoded protein is CASRDRGIHEQFF.

This clonotype is large (0.1 to 1%) in the sample. The chain has TRBV5-4 and TRBJ2-2; D may match TRBD1 or TRBD2 (5 bases each). Germline-derived CDR1 and CDR2 are SGHNT and YYREEE (reference sequence). CDR3 length: 12 amino acids. With 4 bases removed from V and 10 bases from J, the gap between germline ends came to 11 bases. DNA for the CDR3: TGTGCCAGCAGCCCCGGGACCTTGGAGCTGTTTTTT. Translated: CASSPGTLELFF.

Remarks on this clonotype: It may be a read error: a sequence one base away is much more abundant. V is TRBV19 and J is TRBJ1-2; no firm D call. V lost 11 bases and J 3 bases, leaving 16 bases between the germline ends. Looked up from germline, CDR1 is LNHDA and CDR2 is SQIVND (reference sequence). CDR3 size: 13 residues. The chain's CDR3 is CAGDPSGDYGYTF. As DNA, the CDR3 is TGTGCCGGTGACCCATCTGGCGACTATGGCTACACCTTC. The full variable domain, with the rest looked up from reference TRBV19 and TRBJ1-2, is DGGITQSPKYLFRKEGQNVTLSCEQNLNHDAMYWYRQDPGQGLRLIYYSQIVNDFQKGDIAEGYSVSREKKESFPLTVTSAQKNPTAFYLCAGDPSGDYGYTFGSGTRLTVV.

V is TRBV5-4 and J is TRBJ2-5, with D maybe TRBD2 (7 bases). CDR3 size: 13 residues. V lost 3 bases and J lost 5, with 11 bases in between. Germline CDR1 and CDR2: SGHNT and YYREEE (reference sequence). CDR3 region: CASSWGGRETQYF. CDR3 coding DNA: TGTGCCAGCAGCTGGGGGGGCCGGGAGACCCAGTACTTC.

By share, this clonotype ranks as medium-sized. This sequence joins TRBV19 and TRBJ2-1, with TRBD2 identical over 7 bases. After removal of 1 base from V and 3 bases from J, the junction contained 3 bases not matched to a gene. Germline V gene sequence: CDR1 LNHDA, CDR2 SQIVND (reference sequence). The CDR3 has 15 residues. This CDR3 is CASSIASGHYNEQFF. The CDR3 DNA follows: TGTGCCAGTAGTATAGCTAGCGGCCACTACAATGAGCAGTTCTTC.

This clonotype is judged medium-sized. J is TRBJ1-1 and V is TRBV2; D not resolved. CDR3 length: 16 residues. Germline CDR1 SNHLY, CDR2 FYNNEI. Trimming cost V 1 base and J 0 bases, with 12 bases left between them. The CDR3 nucleotides read TGTGCCAGCAGTGAAGGGGTCGCACCGATGAACACTGAAGCTTTCTTT. Translation gives CASSEGVAPMNTEAFF.